This entry is about one TCR beta chain. Its antigen is still unknown. A heparinised blood draw that averaged around 100 mL was obtained once from each donor. Sorted CD4+ subsets: naive, central memory, regulatory, stem cell-like memory (CD45RO/CCR7/CD25/CD127/CD95/CD27 panel). The CDR3 contains 14 residues. The V and J ends lost 0 bases and 2 bases respectively, with 7 bases between them. Germline V gene data show CDR1 as SGDLS and CDR2 as YYNGEE. These data are taken from a study of beta chain features in type 1 diabetes. Looking at the study overall: The samples had more than 95 million sorted cells examined in all.

General study points: In type 1 diabetes patients, VDJ junctions had fewer insertions; deletions at these junctions were more frequent. Among all four CD4+ subsets, Type 1 diabetes patients had TCRB CDR3s that were moderately but significantly shorter.

Isolated RNA was reverse transcribed in full, so expressed TCRB transcripts were sequenced. Generated by immunoSEQ multiplex PCR, the TCRdb table keeps only in-frame clones and is missing some. The sample contains almost 350,000 clones, 9.3% of which appear only once. Sequenced material: central memory CD4+ T cells from blood. This TCR derives from a young man with type 1 diabetes. This chain connects TRBV9 to TRBJ2-3; maybe TRBD2 (5 bases). The chain's CDR3 is CASSVAGYTDTQYF. CDR3 nucleotide sequence: TGTGCCAGCAGCGTAGCGGGGTACACAGATACGCAGTATTTT.